This is a list of T cell receptor beta chains from one sample in a study of OX40 agonist ivuxolimab in advanced cancers. Profiling relied on immunoSEQ multiplex PCR, and the TCRdb table lists in-frame clones only, not all of them. The data show 60,000 or so clones, 85% to 90% seen once. The starting material was CD4+ or CD8+ T cells sorted from blood, obtained in a trial of the OX40 agonist ivuxolimab. The receptors were sampled from an adult with an advanced solid tumor such as melanoma, head and neck, liver or kidney cancer. The CDR3 runs from the conserved cysteine through the conserved F or W. Each record gives: D gene, clone size, J gene, V gene, CDR3 protein, CDR3 DNA. A D gene is named only where the DNA matches it firmly. Size is omitted from some rows. Given values are once, few, many or a class for expanded clones.

D gene: TRBD1; clone size: few; J gene: TRBJ1-1; V gene: TRBV7-2; CDR3 protein: CASSRQGAGTEAFF; CDR3 DNA: TGTGCCAGCAGCAGACAGGGGGCGGGAACTGAAGCTTTCTTT
D gene: .; clone size: .; J gene: TRBJ1-2; V gene: TRBV20-1; CDR3 protein: CSVGQNYGYTF; CDR3 DNA: TGCAGTGTGGGGCAGAACTATGGCTACACCTTC
D gene: .; clone size: .; J gene: TRBJ2-3; V gene: TRBV7-9; CDR3 protein: CASRGNWGTDTQYF; CDR3 DNA: TGTGCCAGCAGAGGGAATTGGGGCACAGATACGCAGTATTTT
D gene: .; clone size: .; J gene: TRBJ1-1; V gene: TRBV7-3; CDR3 protein: CASSLQQNTEAFF; CDR3 DNA: TGTGCCAGCAGCTTACAGCAGAACACTGAAGCTTTCTTT
D gene: .; clone size: .; J gene: TRBJ1-1; V gene: TRBV7-2; CDR3 protein: CASSLRPGMNTEAFF; CDR3 DNA: TGTGCCAGCAGCTTGCGACCAGGGATGAACACTGAAGCTTTCTTT
D gene: TRBD1; clone size: .; J gene: TRBJ1-1; V gene: TRBV5-1; CDR3 protein: CASSLDRGEAFF; CDR3 DNA: TGCGCCAGCAGCTTGGACAGGGGAGAAGCTTTCTTT
D gene: .; clone size: .; J gene: TRBJ1-5; V gene: TRBV12-2; CDR3 protein: CASRCGSDSNQPQHF; CDR3 DNA: TGTGCAAGTCGCTGCGGGTCGGATAGCAATCAGCCCCAGCATTTT
D gene: .; clone size: .; J gene: TRBJ1-2; V gene: TRBV2; CDR3 protein: CASSRDGDYGYTF; CDR3 DNA: TGTGCCAGCAGCCGGGACGGCGACTATGGCTACACCTTC
D gene: .; clone size: .; J gene: TRBJ1-1; V gene: TRBV14; CDR3 protein: CASSLHRNTEAFF; CDR3 DNA: TGTGCCAGCAGCTTACACAGGAACACTGAAGCTTTCTTT
D gene: TRBD1; clone size: .; J gene: TRBJ2-7; V gene: TRBV11-2; CDR3 protein: CASSFERQGTYEQYF; CDR3 DNA: TGTGCCAGCAGCTTCGAAAGACAGGGGACCTACGAGCAGTACTTC
D gene: .; clone size: .; J gene: TRBJ2-7; V gene: TRBV19; CDR3 protein: CASSMGAGLDSSYEQYF; CDR3 DNA: TGTGCCAGTAGTATGGGGGCGGGGCTTGACTCCAGCTACGAGCAGTACTTC
D gene: TRBD1; clone size: .; J gene: TRBJ2-1; V gene: TRBV5-1; CDR3 protein: CASSVGQGYNEQFF; CDR3 DNA: TGCGCCAGCAGCGTAGGACAGGGCTACAATGAGCAGTTCTTC
D gene: .; clone size: .; J gene: TRBJ2-3; V gene: TRBV10-3; CDR3 protein: CAISGAHTRGLFSTDTQYF; CDR3 DNA: TGTGCCATCAGTGGCGCCCACACGAGGGGCCTATTTAGCACAGATACGCAGTATTTT
D gene: TRBD1; clone size: .; J gene: TRBJ1-2; V gene: TRBV5-4; CDR3 protein: CASSFEGATTGYTF; CDR3 DNA: TGTGCCAGCAGCTTTGAGGGGGCCACCACTGGCTACACCTTC
D gene: .; clone size: .; J gene: TRBJ1-1; V gene: TRBV7-2; CDR3 protein: CASSFTGTLNTEAFF; CDR3 DNA: TGTGCCAGCAGCTTCACAGGAACCCTGAACACTGAAGCTTTCTTT
D gene: .; clone size: .; J gene: TRBJ2-3; V gene: TRBV2; CDR3 protein: CASSVNTASTDTQYF; CDR3 DNA: TGTGCCAGCAGTGTAAACACAGCTAGCACAGATACGCAGTATTTT
D gene: .; clone size: .; J gene: TRBJ1-1; V gene: TRBV27; CDR3 protein: CASSLFGSRTEAFF; CDR3 DNA: TGTGCCAGCAGTTTATTCGGCAGCCGAACTGAAGCTTTCTTT
D gene: TRBD1; clone size: once; J gene: TRBJ1-3; V gene: TRBV5-1; CDR3 protein: CASSLAGTGSGNTIYF; CDR3 DNA: TGCGCCAGCAGCTTGGCCGGGACAGGCTCTGGAAACACCATATATTTT
D gene: .; clone size: .; J gene: TRBJ2-2; V gene: TRBV6-1; CDR3 protein: CASSSTWGIGELFF; CDR3 DNA: TGTGCCAGCAGTTCTACATGGGGAATTGGGGAGCTGTTTTTT
D gene: .; clone size: .; J gene: TRBJ2-5; V gene: TRBV5-4; CDR3 protein: CASSWGPREETQYF; CDR3 DNA: TGTGCCAGCAGCTGGGGACCCAGGGAGGAGACCCAGTACTTC
D gene: .; clone size: .; J gene: TRBJ2-2; V gene: TRBV15; CDR3 protein: CATSRDRGGELFF; CDR3 DNA: TGTGCCACCAGCAGAGATAGAGGCGGGGAGCTGTTTTTT
D gene: TRBD2; clone size: .; J gene: TRBJ2-1; V gene: TRBV19; CDR3 protein: CASSPRGTSGYYNEQFF; CDR3 DNA: TGTGCCAGTAGTCCTCGCGGGACTAGCGGATACTACAATGAGCAGTTCTTC
D gene: TRBD2; clone size: .; J gene: TRBJ2-1; V gene: TRBV5-1; CDR3 protein: CASLGTSGSNEQFF; CDR3 DNA: TGCGCCAGCCTTGGGACTAGCGGGAGCAATGAGCAGTTCTTC
D gene: TRBD1; clone size: .; J gene: TRBJ2-5; V gene: TRBV28; CDR3 protein: CASSKDRGRGETQYF; CDR3 DNA: TGTGCCAGCAGTAAAGACAGGGGGCGAGGGGAGACCCAGTACTTC
D gene: .; clone size: .; J gene: TRBJ1-2; V gene: TRBV28; CDR3 protein: CASSFNRDYGYTF; CDR3 DNA: TGTGCCAGCAGTTTTAACAGGGACTATGGCTACACCTTC
D gene: .; clone size: .; J gene: TRBJ1-5; V gene: TRBV4-2; CDR3 protein: CASSPEDRSNQPQHF; CDR3 DNA: TGTGCCAGCAGCCCCGAAGACAGGAGCAATCAGCCCCAGCATTTT
D gene: TRBD1; clone size: .; J gene: TRBJ2-3; V gene: TRBV9; CDR3 protein: CASSTQGAQEDTQYF; CDR3 DNA: TGTGCCAGCAGCACACAGGGGGCGCAGGAAGATACGCAGTATTTT
D gene: TRBD2; clone size: .; J gene: TRBJ2-7; V gene: TRBV6-6; CDR3 protein: CASSPGTSVSYEQYF; CDR3 DNA: TGTGCCAGCAGCCCCGGGACTAGCGTATCCTACGAGCAGTACTTC
D gene: .; clone size: .; J gene: TRBJ2-7; V gene: TRBV18; CDR3 protein: CASSPNRDITYEQYF; CDR3 DNA: TGTGCCAGCTCACCGAACCGGGACATCACCTACGAGCAGTACTTC
D gene: TRBD1; clone size: .; J gene: TRBJ2-1; V gene: TRBV5-1; CDR3 protein: CASSSRQGARVNEQFF; CDR3 DNA: TGCGCCAGCAGCAGCCGACAGGGGGCGAGGGTCAATGAGCAGTTCTTC